These 10 T cell receptor beta chains originate from one sample sequenced in a study of T cell responses to AZD1222 COVID-19 vaccine. The protocol was immunoSEQ multiplex PCR, while the TCRdb copy is restricted to in-frame clones and leaves out a portion. The sample yields over 110,000 clones, roughly 90% seen once. Source: peripheral blood, taken 28 days after the second AZD1222 dose. These receptors were obtained from an adult who received the AZD1222 COVID-19 vaccine.

The V gene is TRBV10-3, the J gene TRBJ1-1, with D possibly being TRBD1 (5 bases). Germline V gene sequence: CDR1 ENHRY, CDR2 SYGVKD. V dropped 7 bases and J dropped 1 base, with 10 bases sitting between them. This CDR3 has 13 amino acids. CDR3 in amino acids: CAIKGGGNTEAFF. The DNA for the CDR3 is TGTGCCATCAAAGGCGGGGGGAACACTGAAGCTTTCTTT.

V and J are TRBV4-1 and TRBJ2-2, with TRBD1 matching 8 bases. CDR1 and CDR2 from the germline V gene are MGHRA and YSYEKL. V lost 2 bases, J lost 6 bases, and 17 bases stayed unmatched. The CDR3 has 19 amino acids. The CDR3: CASSQPPASRGLDAGELFF. The DNA for the CDR3 is TGCGCCAGCAGCCAACCTCCCGCCTCCAGGGGGCTGGATGCCGGGGAGCTGTTTTTT.

This clone has a single count. The chain recombines TRBV27 with TRBJ1-2; D perhaps matches TRBD1 (5 bases). The germline gives CDR1 MNHEY, CDR2 SMNVEV (reference sequence). This CDR3 contains 16 residues. V lost 3 bases and J 11 bases, leaving 25 bases between the germline ends. The CDR3 nucleotides read TGTGCCAGCAGTTTTCGGTTTGTAGGGCGCTCGGGACCATACACCTTC. This gives the protein CASSFRFVGRSGPYTF.

The J gene is TRBJ1-5, the V gene TRBV19; 9 bases are shared with TRBD1. CDR3 length: 13 amino acids. Germline CDR1 is LNHDA and CDR2 is SQIVND (reference sequence). V lost 5 bases to trimming and J lost 7 bases; unmatched junction nucleotides: 3. CDR3 sequence (DNA): TGTGCCAGTAGTTGGGACAGGGACCAGCCCCAGCATTTT. Amino acids: CASSWDRDQPQHF. The variable domain in full, with the rest retrieved from reference TRBV19 and TRBJ1-5, is DGGITQSPKYLFRKEGQNVTLSCEQNLNHDAMYWYRQDPGQGLRLIYYSQIVNDFQKGDIAEGYSVSREKKESFPLTVTSAQKNPTAFYLCASSWDRDQPQHFGDGTRLSIL.

This chain joins TRBV7-8 and TRBJ2-5; D is perhaps TRBD2 (5 bases). Trimming took 5 bases from V and 5 from J, leaving 12 bases between them. CDR3 length: 13 residues. The germline CDR1 and CDR2 sequences are SGHVS and FQNEAQ. The chain's CDR3 is CASSSGTLETQYF. Written as DNA, the CDR3 is TGTGCCAGCAGCAGCGGAACGTTGGAGACCCAGTACTTC.

The chain carries TRBV15 and TRBJ2-4; TRBD2 agrees at 8 bases. This CDR3 has 15 amino acids. CDR1 and CDR2 (germline): LNHNV, YYDKDF (reference sequence). V lost 0 bases, J lost 7 bases, and 5 bases stayed unmatched. This chain's CDR3 is CATSRDQAGANIQYF. CDR3 in DNA: TGTGCCACCAGCAGAGATCAAGCGGGAGCCAACATTCAGTACTTC. The full variable domain, rest sourced from reference TRBV15 and TRBJ2-4, is DAMVIQNPRYQVTQFGKPVTLSCSQTLNHNVMYWYQQKSSQAPKLLFHYYDKDFNNEADTPDNFQSRRPNTSFCFLDIRSPGLGDTAMYLCATSRDQAGANIQYFGAGTRLSVL.

The rearrangement uses TRBV24-1 and TRBJ2-7; D tentatively reads TRBD1 or TRBD2 (6 bases each). Germline loops: CDR1 KGHDR, CDR2 SFDVKD. The CDR3 is 14 residues long. Between the trimmed V and J ends, which lost 3 bases and 4 bases, there was a span of 12 bases. CDR3 in DNA: TGTGCCACCAGTGATGGGGGGCAGAGTTACGAGCAGTACTTC. This sequence encodes CATSDGGQSYEQYF.

This chain links TRBV6-6 with TRBJ2-7; 8 bases align to TRBD1. This CDR3 has 14 amino acids. The germline CDR1 and CDR2 sequences are MNHNY and SVGAGI (reference sequence). With 4 bases clipped from V and 5 bases from J, the junction kept 7 bases outside the gene matches. CDR3 sequence reads: CASSSGSGGHEQYV. CDR3 DNA: TGTGCCAGCAGTTCGGGCTCAGGGGGCCACGAGCAGTACGTC.

This clone came up a few times. The rearrangement joins TRBV28 to TRBJ1-4, with D possibly being TRBD1 (5 bases). Germline V gene data show CDR1 as MDHEN and CDR2 as SYDVKM. Trimming left V 3 bases short and J 6 bases short, with 14 bases between. The CDR3 consists of 15 residues. CDR3 region: CASSFPGGGYEKLFF. Written as DNA, the CDR3 is TGTGCCAGCAGTTTTCCAGGTGGGGGATATGAAAAACTGTTTTTT.

The chain carries TRBV6-5 and TRBJ2-2; D is perhaps TRBD2 (5 bases). Germline CDR1 and CDR2: MNHEY and SVGAGI. V lost 5 bases to trimming and J lost 9 bases, with 16 bases between them. The CDR3 sequence is 14 residues long. CDR3 nucleotides: TGTGCCAGCAGTCCCGATCCCGGAGGACGGGAGCTGTTTTTT. It yields the protein CASSPDPGGRELFF.